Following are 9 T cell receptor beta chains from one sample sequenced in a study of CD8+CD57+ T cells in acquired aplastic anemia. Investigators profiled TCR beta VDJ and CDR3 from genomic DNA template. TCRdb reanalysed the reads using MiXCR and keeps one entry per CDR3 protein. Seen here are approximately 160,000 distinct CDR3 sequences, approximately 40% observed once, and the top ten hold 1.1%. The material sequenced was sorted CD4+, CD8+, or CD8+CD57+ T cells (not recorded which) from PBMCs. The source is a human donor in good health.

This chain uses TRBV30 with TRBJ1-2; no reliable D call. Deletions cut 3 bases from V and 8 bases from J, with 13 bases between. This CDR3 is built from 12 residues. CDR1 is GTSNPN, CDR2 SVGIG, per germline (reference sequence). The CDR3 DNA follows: TGTGCCTGGAGGAGCGGGGAGGGAGGCTACACCTTC. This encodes CAWRSGEGGYTF.

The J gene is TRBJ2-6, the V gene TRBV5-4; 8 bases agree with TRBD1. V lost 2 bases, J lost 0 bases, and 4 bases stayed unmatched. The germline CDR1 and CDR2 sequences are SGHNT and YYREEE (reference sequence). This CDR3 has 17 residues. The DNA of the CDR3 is TGTGCCAGCAGCTTCGGCAGGGGGCCCTCTGGGGCCAACGTCCTGACTTTC. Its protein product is CASSFGRGPSGANVLTF.

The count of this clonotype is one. The CDR3 region is CSARAGGTEAFF. The CDR3 DNA reads TGCAGTGCTAGAGCGGGGGGGACTGAAGCTTTCTTT. The J gene is TRBJ1-1, the V gene TRBV20-1, with D tentatively TRBD1 (5 bases). The CDR3 totals 12 residues. Germline assignment: CDR1 DFQATT and CDR2 SNEGSKA (reference sequence). The V end was cut by 1 base, the J end by 5 bases, with 8 bases between.

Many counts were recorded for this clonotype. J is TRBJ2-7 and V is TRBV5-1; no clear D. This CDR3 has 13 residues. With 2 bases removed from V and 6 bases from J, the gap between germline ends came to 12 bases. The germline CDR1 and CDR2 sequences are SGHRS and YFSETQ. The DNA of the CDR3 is TGCGCCAGCAGCTTCCTACAAATAGGCGAGCAGTACTTC. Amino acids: CASSFLQIGEQYF.

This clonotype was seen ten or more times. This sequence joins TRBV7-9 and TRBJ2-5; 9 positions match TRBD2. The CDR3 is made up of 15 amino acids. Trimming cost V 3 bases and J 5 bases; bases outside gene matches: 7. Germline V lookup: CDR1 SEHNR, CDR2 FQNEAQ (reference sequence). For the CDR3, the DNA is TGTGCCAGCAGCTTGGCGGGAGGGGATTGGGAGACCCAGTACTTC. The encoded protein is CASSLAGGDWETQYF.

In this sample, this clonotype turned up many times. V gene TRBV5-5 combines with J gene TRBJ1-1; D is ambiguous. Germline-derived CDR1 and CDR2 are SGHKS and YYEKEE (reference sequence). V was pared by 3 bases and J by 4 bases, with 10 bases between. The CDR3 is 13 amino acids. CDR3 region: CASSWDWATEAFF. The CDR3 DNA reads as TGTGCCAGCAGCTGGGATTGGGCCACTGAAGCTTTCTTT.

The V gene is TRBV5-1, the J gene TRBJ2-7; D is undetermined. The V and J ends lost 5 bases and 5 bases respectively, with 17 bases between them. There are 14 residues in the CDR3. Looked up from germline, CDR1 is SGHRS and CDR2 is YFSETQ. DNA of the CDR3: TGCGCCAGCAGACTTGAGTTCACTTTCGACGAGCAGTACTTC. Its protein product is CASRLEFTFDEQYF. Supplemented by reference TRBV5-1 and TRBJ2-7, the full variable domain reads KAGVTQTPRYLIKTRGQQVTLSCSPISGHRSVSWYQQTPGQGLQFLFEYFSETQRNKGNFPGRFSGRQFSNSRSEMNVSTLELGDSALYLCASRLEFTFDEQYFGPGTRLTVT.

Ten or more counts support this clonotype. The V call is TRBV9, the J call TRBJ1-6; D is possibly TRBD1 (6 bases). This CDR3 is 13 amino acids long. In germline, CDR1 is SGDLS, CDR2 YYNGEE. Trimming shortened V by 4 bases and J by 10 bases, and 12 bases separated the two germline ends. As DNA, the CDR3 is TGTGCCAGCAGCAGGGGGGAAGGATCACCCCTCCACTTT. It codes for CASSRGEGSPLHF. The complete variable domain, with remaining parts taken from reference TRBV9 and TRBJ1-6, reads DSGVTQTPKHLITATGQRVTLRCSPRSGDLSVYWYQQSLDQGLQFLIQYYNGEERAKGNILERFSAQQFPDLHSELNLSSLELGDSALYFCASSRGEGSPLHFGNGTRLTVT.

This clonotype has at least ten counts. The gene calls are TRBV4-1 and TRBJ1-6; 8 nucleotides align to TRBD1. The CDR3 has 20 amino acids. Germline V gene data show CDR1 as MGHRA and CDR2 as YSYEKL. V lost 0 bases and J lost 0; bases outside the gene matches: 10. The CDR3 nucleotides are TGCGCCAGCAGCCAAGATACTAAGCGACAGGGGACCTCCTATAATTCACCCCTCCACTTT. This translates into CASSQDTKRQGTSYNSPLHF.